The subject of this entry is one T cell receptor beta chain. It lacks a known antigen. There are no base qualities to consult, and no much larger clone falls within one base. The sample carries other DNA sequences with the same CDR3. This entry comes from a study of PD-L1 blockade in urothelial cancer (dated by TCRdb to the late 2010s). As for the study more broadly: Every patient began therapy in about 2014 and was given atezolizumab 1,200 mg intravenously every 3 weeks. About 85% of the roughly 30 patients were males with bladder-origin urothelial cancer, and 18 of 29 reported a prior smoking history. An ECOG performance status of 0 or 1 was recorded for the patients, and 0 to 3 prior chemotherapy regimens had been received by the patients. Blood samples were analyzed at 3 weeks after treatment start (second dose) and at 6 weeks after treatment start. Blood samples gave median yields of about 140,000 T cells and around 88,000 unique TCRs, along with a median clonality of 0.080. The study was an exploratory multi-omic analysis of somatic, immune and clinical correlates of response to PD-L1 blockade with atezolizumab in urothelial cancer. Pretreatment tumor samples and matched peripheral blood, collected serially before and after atezolizumab treatment, underwent TCR sequencing. Durable clinical benefit was defined as a progression-free survival longer than 6 months, and TCR features were additionally tested against progression-free survival and overall survival. Whole exome sequencing and RNA sequencing of pretreatment tumors were performed alongside TCR sequencing in the same patients. Roughly 9 patients reached durable clinical benefit, while 20 or so patients did not. Twenty-nine patients had pretreatment blood TCR-seq, about 25 had at least one posttreatment blood collection, and about 25 had tumor TCR-seq.

Including cysteine and phenylalanine, the CDR3 has 14 amino acids. The sequence is cut down to CDR3 DNA, 42 bases in frame from base 1. Deletion took 3 bases off V and 1 base off J, with a span of 10 bases between the germline ends. CDR1 KGHSH and CDR2 LQKENI are derived from the germline V gene. Results the study describes overall, beyond this receptor: A pretreatment peripheral blood TCR clonality below the median was linked to improved progression-free and overall survival. Because the sample size was small (n ≈ 29) and many of the analyses were exploratory, the results are meant to be hypothesis-generating. Patients with durable benefit showed greater expansion of tumor-associated TCR clones in peripheral blood 3 weeks after starting treatment (n ≈ 21, p = 0.022).

Taken with the paper, the label for time point translates to: pretreatment peripheral blood. The cohort included about 27 patients with locally advanced or metastatic urothelial carcinoma who were treated at Memorial Sloan Kettering on a trial protocol. Peripheral blood mononuclear cells were collected from each patient pretreatment and during treatment, giving between 1 and 8 total time points per patient. The Qiagen DNeasy Blood extraction kit was used to purify genomic DNA from total PBMCs and tumor samples. PBMCs were collected pretreatment and during treatment, and were isolated and stored as previously described. Synthetic TCR analog templates were spiked into each PCR to estimate absolute template abundance from read counts. The immunoSEQ assay was used to amplify TCRbeta CDR3 regions from genomic DNA with bias-controlled V and J gene primers. Sequencing of rearranged TCRbeta segments was performed at approximately 20X coverage. As for the authors' bioinformatics: Sequencing errors were corrected by clustering and CDR3s were annotated against IMGT to assign V, D and J genes. Out-of-frame and stop-codon sequences were excluded, and only productive TCRbeta rearrangements were used in downstream analyses. Clonality was calculated as one minus the Shannon entropy normalized by the log of the number of unique productive sequences. Fisher's exact test with Benjamini-Hochberg correction, at a threshold of adjusted p below 0.01, was used to find clones that differed between time points or between blood and tumor. TCRdb holds this immuneACCESS table with in-frame rearrangements only. Some clones are missing; in checked studies, unresolved V genes explain under half, and the rest has no known cause. For V, J and clone size, that table is used; D and trimming come from the DNA. The sample contains about 72,000 clones, 85% to 90% of them found a single time. The ten largest clones add up to 3.5% to 5.5% of the sample.

The source of this sequence is an older man with urothelial cancer. This receptor chain uses TRBV18 and TRBJ2-7; confidence is insufficient to name the D gene. Source: PBMCs, taken around atezolizumab (anti-PD-L1) treatment. Here is the DNA: TGTGCCAGCTCACCGGCAGGTACATCCTACGAGCAGTACTTC. It is translated as CASSPAGTSYEQYF.